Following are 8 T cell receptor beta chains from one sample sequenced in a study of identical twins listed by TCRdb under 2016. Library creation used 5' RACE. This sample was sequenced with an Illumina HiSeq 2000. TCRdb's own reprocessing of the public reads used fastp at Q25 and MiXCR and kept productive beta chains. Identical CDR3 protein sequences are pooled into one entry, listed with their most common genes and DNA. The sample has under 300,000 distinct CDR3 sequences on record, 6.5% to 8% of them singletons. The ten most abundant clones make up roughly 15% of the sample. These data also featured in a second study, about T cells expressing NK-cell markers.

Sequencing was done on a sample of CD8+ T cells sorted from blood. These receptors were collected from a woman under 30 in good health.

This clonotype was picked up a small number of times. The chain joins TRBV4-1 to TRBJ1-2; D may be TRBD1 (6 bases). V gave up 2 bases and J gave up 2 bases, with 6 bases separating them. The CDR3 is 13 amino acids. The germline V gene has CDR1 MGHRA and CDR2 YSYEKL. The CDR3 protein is CASSQTGNYGYTF. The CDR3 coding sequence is TGCGCCAGCAGCCAAACAGGGAACTATGGCTACACCTTC.

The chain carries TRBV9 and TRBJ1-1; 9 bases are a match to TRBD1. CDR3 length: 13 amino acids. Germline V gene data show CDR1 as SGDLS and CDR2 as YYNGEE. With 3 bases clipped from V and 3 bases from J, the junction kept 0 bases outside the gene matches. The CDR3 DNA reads TGTGCCAGCAGCGGGACAGGGGACACTGAAGCTTTCTTT. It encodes CASSGTGDTEAFF.

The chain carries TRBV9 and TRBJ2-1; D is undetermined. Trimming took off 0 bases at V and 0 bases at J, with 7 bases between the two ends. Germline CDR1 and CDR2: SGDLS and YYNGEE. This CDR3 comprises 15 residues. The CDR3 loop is CASSVVVDSYNEQFF. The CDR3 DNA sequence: TGTGCCAGCAGCGTAGTGGTAGACTCCTACAATGAGCAGTTCTTC.

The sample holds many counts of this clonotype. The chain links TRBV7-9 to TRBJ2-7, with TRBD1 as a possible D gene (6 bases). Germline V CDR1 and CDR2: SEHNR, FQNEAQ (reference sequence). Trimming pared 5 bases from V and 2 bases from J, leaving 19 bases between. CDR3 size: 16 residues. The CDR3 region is CASSPSTGHTTYEQYF. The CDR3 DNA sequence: TGTGCCAGCAGCCCTAGCACGGGACATACAACCTACGAGCAGTACTTC.

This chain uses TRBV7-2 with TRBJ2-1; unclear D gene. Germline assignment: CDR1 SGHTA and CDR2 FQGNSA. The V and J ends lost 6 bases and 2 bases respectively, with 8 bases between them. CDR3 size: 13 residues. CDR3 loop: CASSTTTYNEQFF. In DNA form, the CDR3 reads TGTGCCAGCAGTACGACAACCTACAATGAGCAGTTCTTC.

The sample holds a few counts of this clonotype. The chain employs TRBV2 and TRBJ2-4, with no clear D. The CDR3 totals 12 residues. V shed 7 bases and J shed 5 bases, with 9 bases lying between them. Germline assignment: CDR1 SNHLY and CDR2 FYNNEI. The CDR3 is CASKGDENIQYF. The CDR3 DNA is TGTGCCAGCAAGGGCGATGAAAACATTCAGTACTTC.

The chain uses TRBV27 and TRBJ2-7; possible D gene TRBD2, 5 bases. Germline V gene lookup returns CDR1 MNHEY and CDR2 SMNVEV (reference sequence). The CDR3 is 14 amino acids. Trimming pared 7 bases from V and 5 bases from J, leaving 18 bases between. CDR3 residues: CASKRLAGNDEQYF. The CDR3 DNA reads TGTGCCAGCAAGAGGCTAGCTGGAAACGACGAGCAGTACTTC.

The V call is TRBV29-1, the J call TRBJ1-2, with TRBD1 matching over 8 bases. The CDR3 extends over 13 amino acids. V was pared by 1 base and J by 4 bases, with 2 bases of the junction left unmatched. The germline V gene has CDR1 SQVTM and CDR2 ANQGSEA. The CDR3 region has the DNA TGCAGCGTTGAAGTCGGACAGGGCTATGGCTACACCTTC. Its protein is CSVEVGQGYGYTF.